The text below deals with one T cell receptor beta chain. Sequenced by immunoSEQ multiplex PCR; TCRdb stores in-frame clones only, minus some. The sample records some 300,000 clones, around nine tenths being singletons. The data stem from a study of blood T cell repertoires in COVID-19. The germline gives CDR1 LNHDA, CDR2 SQIVND (reference sequence). The CDR3 spans 15 residues. V dropped 5 bases and J dropped 9; count of bases not matched to a gene: 11. This sequence originates from a woman in her twenties or thirties who had recovered from COVID-19. The chain couples TRBV19 to TRBJ2-1, with 9 nucleotides matching TRBD2. The specimen was PBMCs or T cells enriched from blood (not recorded which). Here the CDR3 DNA reads TGTGCCAGTAGTTCAATTGCGGGAGGGATAGGTGAGCAGTTCTTC. Its translation is CASSSIAGGIGEQFF.